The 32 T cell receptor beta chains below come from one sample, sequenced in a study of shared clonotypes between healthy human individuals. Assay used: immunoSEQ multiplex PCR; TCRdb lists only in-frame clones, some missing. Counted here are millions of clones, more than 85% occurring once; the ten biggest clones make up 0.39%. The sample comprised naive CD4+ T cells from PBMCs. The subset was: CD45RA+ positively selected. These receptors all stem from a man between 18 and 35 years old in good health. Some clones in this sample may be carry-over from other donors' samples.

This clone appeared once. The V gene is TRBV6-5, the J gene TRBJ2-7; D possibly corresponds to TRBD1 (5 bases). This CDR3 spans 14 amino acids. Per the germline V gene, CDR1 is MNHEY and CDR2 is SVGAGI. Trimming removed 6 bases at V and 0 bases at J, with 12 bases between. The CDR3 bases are TGTGCCAGCAGAGGGGTTCCAAGCTCCTACGAGCAGTACTTC. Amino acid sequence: CASRGVPSSYEQYF.

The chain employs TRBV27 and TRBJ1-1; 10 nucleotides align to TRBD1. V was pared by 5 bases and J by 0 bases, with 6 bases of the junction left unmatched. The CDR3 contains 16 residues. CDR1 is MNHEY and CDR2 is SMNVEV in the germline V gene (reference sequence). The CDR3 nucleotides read TGTGCCAGCAGTCGGGACAGGGGCTACATGAACACTGAAGCTTTCTTT. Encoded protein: CASSRDRGYMNTEAFF.

CDR3 sequence: CASSLQRESYEQYF. CDR3 DNA: TGTGCCAGCAGCTTACAGCGGGAGTCCTACGAGCAGTACTTC. The chain combines TRBV7-2 with TRBJ2-7; 8 bases agree with TRBD2. The CDR3 is made up of 14 amino acids. In germline, CDR1 is SGHTA, CDR2 FQGNSA. Germline trimming cut 2 bases from V and 1 base from J; bases unmatched to any gene: 1.

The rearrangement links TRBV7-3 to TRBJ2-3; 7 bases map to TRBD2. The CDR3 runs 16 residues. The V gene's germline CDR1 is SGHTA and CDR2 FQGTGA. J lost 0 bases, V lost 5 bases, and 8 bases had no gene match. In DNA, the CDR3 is TGTGCCAGCAGCCGAGCGGCGGGAGCCAGCACAGATACGCAGTATTTT. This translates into CASSRAAGASTDTQYF.

CDR3 residues: CASSSPRTGREKLFF. The CDR3 region has the DNA TGTGCCAGCAGTTCGCCCCGGACAGGACGTGAAAAACTGTTTTTT. V usage is TRBV28 and J usage is TRBJ1-4, with 7 bases matching TRBD1. V lost 4 bases to trimming and J lost 7 bases; unmatched junction nucleotides: 9. There are 15 residues in the CDR3. Germline V gene sequence: CDR1 MDHEN, CDR2 SYDVKM.

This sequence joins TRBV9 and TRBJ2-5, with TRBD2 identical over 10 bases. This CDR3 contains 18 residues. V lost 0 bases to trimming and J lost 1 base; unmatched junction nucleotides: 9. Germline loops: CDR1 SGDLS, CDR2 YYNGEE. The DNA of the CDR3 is TGTGCCAGCAGCGTAGCTAGCGGGAGCCCGTGGGGCCAAGAGACCCAGTACTTC. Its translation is CASSVASGSPWGQETQYF.

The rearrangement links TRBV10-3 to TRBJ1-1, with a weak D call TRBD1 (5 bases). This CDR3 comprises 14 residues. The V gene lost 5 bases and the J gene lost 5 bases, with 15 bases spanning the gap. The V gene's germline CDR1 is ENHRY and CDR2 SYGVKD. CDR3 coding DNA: TGTGCCATCAGTCCCGCCGGGGCGCGGACTGAAGCTTTCTTT. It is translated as CAISPAGARTEAFF.

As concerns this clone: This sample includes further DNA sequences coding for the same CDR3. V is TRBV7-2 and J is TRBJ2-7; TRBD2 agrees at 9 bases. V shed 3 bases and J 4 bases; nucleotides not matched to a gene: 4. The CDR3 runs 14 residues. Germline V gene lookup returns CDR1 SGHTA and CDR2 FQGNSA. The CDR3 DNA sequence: TGTGCCAGCAGCTTGCGGCGGGAGGGGTACGAGCAGTACTTC. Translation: CASSLRREGYEQYF.

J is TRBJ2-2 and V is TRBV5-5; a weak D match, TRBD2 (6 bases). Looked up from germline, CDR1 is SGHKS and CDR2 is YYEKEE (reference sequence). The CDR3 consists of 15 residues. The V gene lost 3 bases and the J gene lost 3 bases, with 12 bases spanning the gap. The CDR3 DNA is TGTGCCAGCAGCTCCACGGGACTTGACACCGGGGAGCTGTTTTTT. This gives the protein CASSSTGLDTGELFF.

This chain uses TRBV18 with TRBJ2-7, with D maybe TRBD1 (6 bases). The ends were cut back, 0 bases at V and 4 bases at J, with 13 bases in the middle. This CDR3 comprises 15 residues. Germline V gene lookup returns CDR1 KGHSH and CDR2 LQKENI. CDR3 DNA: TGTGCCAGCTCACCACCACAGGGCGGCTGGTACGAGCAGTACTTC. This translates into CASSPPQGGWYEQYF.

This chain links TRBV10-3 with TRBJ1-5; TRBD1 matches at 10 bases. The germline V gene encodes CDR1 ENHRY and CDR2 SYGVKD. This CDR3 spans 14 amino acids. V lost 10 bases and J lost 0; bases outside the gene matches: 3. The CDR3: CATRDRGSNQPQHF. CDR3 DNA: TGTGCCACCCGGGACAGGGGTAGCAATCAGCCCCAGCATTTT.

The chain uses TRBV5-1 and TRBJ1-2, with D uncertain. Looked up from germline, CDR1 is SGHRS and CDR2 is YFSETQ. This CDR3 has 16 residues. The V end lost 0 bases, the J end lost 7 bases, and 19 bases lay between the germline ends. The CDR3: CASSLDARGPEGGYTF. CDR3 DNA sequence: TGCGCCAGCAGCTTGGATGCACGAGGCCCTGAGGGTGGCTACACCTTC.

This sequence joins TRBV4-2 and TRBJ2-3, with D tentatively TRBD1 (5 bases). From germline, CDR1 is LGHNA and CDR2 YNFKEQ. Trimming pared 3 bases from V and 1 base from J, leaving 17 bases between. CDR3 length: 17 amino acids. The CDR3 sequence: CASSHPRVLDGTDTQYF. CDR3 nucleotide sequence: TGTGCCAGCAGCCATCCCAGGGTTTTGGATGGCACAGATACGCAGTATTTT.

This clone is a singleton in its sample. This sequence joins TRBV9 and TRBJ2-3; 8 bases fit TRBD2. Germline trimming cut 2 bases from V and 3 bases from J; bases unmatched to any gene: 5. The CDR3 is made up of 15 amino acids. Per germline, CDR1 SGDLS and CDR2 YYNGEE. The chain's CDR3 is CASSVRLARTDTQYF. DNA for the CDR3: TGTGCCAGCAGCGTTAGACTAGCGAGAACAGATACGCAGTATTTT.

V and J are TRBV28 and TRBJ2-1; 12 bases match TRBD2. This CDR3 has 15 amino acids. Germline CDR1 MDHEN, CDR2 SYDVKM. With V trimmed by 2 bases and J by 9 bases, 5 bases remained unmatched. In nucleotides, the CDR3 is TGTGCCAGCAGTTTAGGACTAGCGGGAATAGGTGAGCAGTTCTTC. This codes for CASSLGLAGIGEQFF.

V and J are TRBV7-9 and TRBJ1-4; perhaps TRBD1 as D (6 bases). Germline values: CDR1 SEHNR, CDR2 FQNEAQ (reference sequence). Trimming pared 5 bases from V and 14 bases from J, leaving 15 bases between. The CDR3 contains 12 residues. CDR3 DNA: TGTGCCAGCAGCCGACAGGCCGACCGGCTGTTTTTT. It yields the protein CASSRQADRLFF.

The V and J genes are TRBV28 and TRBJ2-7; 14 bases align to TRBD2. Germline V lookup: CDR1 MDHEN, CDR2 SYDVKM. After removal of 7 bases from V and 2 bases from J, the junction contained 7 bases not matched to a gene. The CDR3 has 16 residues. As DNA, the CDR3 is TGTGCCAGCACCCCTCCGGGACTAGCGGGAGCCTACGAGCAGTACTTC. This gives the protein CASTPPGLAGAYEQYF.

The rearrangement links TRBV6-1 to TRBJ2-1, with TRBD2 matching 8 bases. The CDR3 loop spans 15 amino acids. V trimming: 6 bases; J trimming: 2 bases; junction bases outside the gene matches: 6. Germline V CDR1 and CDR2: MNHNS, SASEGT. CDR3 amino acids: CASRGAGVAYNEQFF. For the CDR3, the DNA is TGTGCCAGCAGGGGAGCGGGAGTCGCCTACAATGAGCAGTTCTTC.

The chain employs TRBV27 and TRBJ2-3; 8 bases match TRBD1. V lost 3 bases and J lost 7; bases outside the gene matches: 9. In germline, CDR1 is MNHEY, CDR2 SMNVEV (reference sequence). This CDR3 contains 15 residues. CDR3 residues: CASSFSRTGLNTQYF. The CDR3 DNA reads TGTGCCAGCAGTTTCTCGAGGACAGGGTTGAATACGCAGTATTTT.

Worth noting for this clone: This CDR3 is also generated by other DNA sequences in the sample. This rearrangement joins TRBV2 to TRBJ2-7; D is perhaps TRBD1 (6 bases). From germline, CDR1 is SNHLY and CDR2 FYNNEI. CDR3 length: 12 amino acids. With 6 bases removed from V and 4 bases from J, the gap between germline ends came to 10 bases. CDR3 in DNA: TGTGCCAGCAGCTCCACAGGGTACGAGCAGTACTTC. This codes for CASSSTGYEQYF. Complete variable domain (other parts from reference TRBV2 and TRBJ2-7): EPEVTQTPSHQVTQMGQEVILRCVPISNHLYFYWYRQILGQKVEFLVSFYNNEISEKSEIFDDQFSVERPDGSNFTLKIRSTKLEDSAMYFCASSSTGYEQYFGPGTRLTVT.

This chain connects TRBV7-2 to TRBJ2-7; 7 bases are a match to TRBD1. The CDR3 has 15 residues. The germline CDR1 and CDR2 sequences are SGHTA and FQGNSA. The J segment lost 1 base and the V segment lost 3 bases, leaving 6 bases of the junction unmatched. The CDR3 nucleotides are TGTGCCAGCAGCTTCACAGGGGCTAGGTCCTACGAGCAGTACTTC. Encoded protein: CASSFTGARSYEQYF. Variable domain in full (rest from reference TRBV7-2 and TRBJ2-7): GAGVSQSPSNKVTEKGKDVELRCDPISGHTALYWYRQSLGQGLEFLIYFQGNSAPDKSGLPSDRFSAERTGGSVSTLTIQRTQQEDSAVYLCASSFTGARSYEQYFGPGTRLTVT.

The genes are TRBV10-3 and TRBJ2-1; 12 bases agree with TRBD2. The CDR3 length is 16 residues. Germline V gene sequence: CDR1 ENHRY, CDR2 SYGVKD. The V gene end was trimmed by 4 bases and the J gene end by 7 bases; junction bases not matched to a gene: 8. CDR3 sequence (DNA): TGTGCCATCAGTGGTCTGTCTAGCGGGAGGGGAAATGAGCAGTTCTTC. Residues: CAISGLSSGRGNEQFF.

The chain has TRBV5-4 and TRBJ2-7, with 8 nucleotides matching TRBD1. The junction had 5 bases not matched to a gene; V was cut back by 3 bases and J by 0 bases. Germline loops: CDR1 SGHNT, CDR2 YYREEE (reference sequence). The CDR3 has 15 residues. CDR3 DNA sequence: TGTGCCAGCAGCTCAGGACAGGGAATCTCCTACGAGCAGTACTTC. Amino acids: CASSSGQGISYEQYF.

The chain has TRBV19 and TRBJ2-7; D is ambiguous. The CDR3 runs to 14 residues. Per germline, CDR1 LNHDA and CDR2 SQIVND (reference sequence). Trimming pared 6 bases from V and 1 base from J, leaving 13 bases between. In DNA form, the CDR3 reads TGTGCCAGTAGCAAAGAATCACGGTCCTACGAGCAGTACTTC. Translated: CASSKESRSYEQYF.

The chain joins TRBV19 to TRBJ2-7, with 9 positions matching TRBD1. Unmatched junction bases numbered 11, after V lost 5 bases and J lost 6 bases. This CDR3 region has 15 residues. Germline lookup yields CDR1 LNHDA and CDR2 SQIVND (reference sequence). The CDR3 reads CASSYRGQGLGEQYF. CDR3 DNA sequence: TGTGCCAGTAGTTACAGGGGGCAAGGTTTGGGCGAGCAGTACTTC.

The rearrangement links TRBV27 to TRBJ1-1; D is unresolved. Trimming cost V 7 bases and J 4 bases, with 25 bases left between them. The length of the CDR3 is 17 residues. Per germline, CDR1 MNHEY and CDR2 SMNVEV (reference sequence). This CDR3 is CASTVAKVRELGTEAFF. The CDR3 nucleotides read TGTGCCAGCACCGTCGCGAAAGTTCGAGAATTGGGCACTGAAGCTTTCTTT.

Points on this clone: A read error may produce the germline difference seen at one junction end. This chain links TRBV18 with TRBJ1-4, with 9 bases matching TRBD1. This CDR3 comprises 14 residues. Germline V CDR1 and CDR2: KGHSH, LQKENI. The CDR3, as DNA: TGTGCCAGCTCACCCGGGACAGGGAATGGAAAACTGTTTTTT. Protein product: CASSPGTGNGKLFF.

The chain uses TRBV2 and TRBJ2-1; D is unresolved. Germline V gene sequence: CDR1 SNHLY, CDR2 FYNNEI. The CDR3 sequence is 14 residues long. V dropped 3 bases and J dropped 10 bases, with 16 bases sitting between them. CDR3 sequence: CASSDLEYGVEQFF. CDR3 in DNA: TGTGCCAGCAGTGATTTAGAGTATGGCGTAGAGCAGTTCTTC.

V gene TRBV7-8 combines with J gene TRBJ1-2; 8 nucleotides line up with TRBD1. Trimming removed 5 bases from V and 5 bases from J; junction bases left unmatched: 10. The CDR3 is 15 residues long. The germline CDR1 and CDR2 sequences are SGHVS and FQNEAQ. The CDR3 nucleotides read TGTGCCAGCAGCCCCGGGACAGGCTCCCGGTATGGCTACACCTTC. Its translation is CASSPGTGSRYGYTF.

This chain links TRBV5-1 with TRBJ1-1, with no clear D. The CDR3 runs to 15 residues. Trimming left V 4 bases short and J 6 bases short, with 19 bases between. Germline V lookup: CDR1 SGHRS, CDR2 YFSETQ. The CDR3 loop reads CASSLPRDDHPEAFF. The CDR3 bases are TGCGCCAGCAGCCTACCGAGGGATGACCACCCTGAAGCTTTCTTT.

The chain's CDR3 is CASSRGGSSTTEAFF. The CDR3 nucleotides read TGTGCCAGCAGCCGCGGGGGTTCCAGCACCACTGAAGCTTTCTTT. The chain combines TRBV7-2 with TRBJ1-1; D perhaps matches TRBD1 (5 bases). The ends were cut back, 5 bases at V and 4 bases at J, with 17 bases in the middle. The length of the CDR3 is 15 residues. CDR1 SGHTA and CDR2 FQGNSA come from the germline V gene.

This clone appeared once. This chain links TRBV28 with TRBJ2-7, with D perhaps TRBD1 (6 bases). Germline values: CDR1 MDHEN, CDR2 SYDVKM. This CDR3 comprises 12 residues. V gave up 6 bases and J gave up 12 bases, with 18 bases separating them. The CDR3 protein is CASRSPQGGSYF. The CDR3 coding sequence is TGTGCCAGCAGGTCCCCACAGGGCGGGTCGTACTTC.